This TCR beta chain derives from a study of blood T cells in healthy people across ages. The V end was cut by 5 bases, the J end by 7 bases, with 18 bases between. Per the germline V gene, CDR1 is SGHTA and CDR2 is FQGNSA. The length of the CDR3 is 14 residues. Study conclusions and caveats: Diversity figures based on one million T cells were deemed too low.

In regard to this clonotype: Its antigen is still unknown.

Every participating donor contributed approximately 9.5 milliliters of peripheral blood through a draw. A sample-barcoded 5' primer and a J-beta primer mix were used in a second PCR of about 6 to 11 cycles. MiXCR, run by TCRdb on the 5' RACE reads, gives a single entry per CDR3 protein. The table has about 1.1 million distinct CDR3 sequences, approximately 38% seen once. Material for sequencing was blood. This chain uses TRBV7-2 with TRBJ2-7; TRBD2 is a possible D gene (6 bases). The source is a man aged 18 to 29 in good health. The CDR3 protein is CASSPWDSYNEQYF. As DNA, the CDR3 is TGTGCCAGCAGCCCATGGGACTCCTACAATGAGCAGTACTTC.